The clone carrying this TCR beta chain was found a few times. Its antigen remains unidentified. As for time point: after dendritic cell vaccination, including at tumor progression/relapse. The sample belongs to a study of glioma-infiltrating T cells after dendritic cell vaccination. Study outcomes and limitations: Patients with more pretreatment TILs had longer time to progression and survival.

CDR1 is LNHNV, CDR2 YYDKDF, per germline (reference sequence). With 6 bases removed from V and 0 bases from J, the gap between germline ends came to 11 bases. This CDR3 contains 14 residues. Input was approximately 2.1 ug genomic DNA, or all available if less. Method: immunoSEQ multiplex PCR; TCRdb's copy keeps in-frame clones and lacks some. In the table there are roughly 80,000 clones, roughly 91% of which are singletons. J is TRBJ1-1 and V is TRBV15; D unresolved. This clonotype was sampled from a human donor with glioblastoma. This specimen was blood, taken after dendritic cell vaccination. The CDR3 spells CATRAETMNTEAFF. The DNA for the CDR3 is TGTGCCACCAGGGCAGAGACTATGAACACTGAAGCTTTCTTT.